The 32 T cell receptor beta chains in this list originate from one sample, sequenced in a study of cytomegalovirus exposure and HLA in healthy donors. It was with 60 Vbeta and 13 Jbeta primers that the PCR ran. Profiling relied on immunoSEQ multiplex PCR, and the TCRdb table lists in-frame clones only, not all of them. The table lists about 180,000 clones, 70% to 85% of them singletons, with 0.69% in the top ten. Sequencing was performed on PBMCs. The receptors come from a woman aged 40 to 50 in good health and CMV-seronegative.

In regard to this clone: Germline and junction disagree at one end, which may indicate a read error. The identical CDR3 is also encoded by other nucleotide sequences in the sample. For the CDR3, the DNA is TGTGCCAGCAGCGTAGGCCTCAACTTCCAAGAGACTCAGTACTTC. This encodes CASSVGLNFQETQYF. This chain joins TRBV9 and TRBJ2-5; D is undetermined. Germline V gene lookup returns CDR1 SGDLS and CDR2 YYNGEE. The length of the CDR3 is 15 residues.

A few counts support this clone. The chain has TRBV10-3 and TRBJ1-1; TRBD1 agrees at 7 bases. Germline V gene lookup returns CDR1 ENHRY and CDR2 SYGVKD. The trim removed 4 bases at V and 1 base at J, leaving 6 bases unmatched. The CDR3 loop spans 15 amino acids. The CDR3 here is CAISARDSPNTEAFF. CDR3 nucleotides: TGTGCCATCAGTGCACGGGACAGCCCGAACACTGAAGCTTTCTTT.

A single count supports this clone. The rearrangement links TRBV7-3 to TRBJ2-2; 7 nucleotides match TRBD1. CDR1 is SGHTA, CDR2 FQGTGA, per germline. The CDR3 is 15 residues long. The trim removed 5 bases at V and 4 bases at J, leaving 7 bases unmatched. The CDR3 nucleotides are TGTGCCAGCAGCCCGGACAGGCGAGGCACCGGGGAGCTGTTTTTT. Residues: CASSPDRRGTGELFF. The full variable domain, rest sourced from reference TRBV7-3 and TRBJ2-2, is GAGVSQTPSNKVTEKGKYVELRCDPISGHTALYWYRQSLGQGPEFLIYFQGTGAADDSGLPNDRFFAVRPEGSVSTLKIQRTERGDSAVYLCASSPDRRGTGELFFGEGSRLTVL.

The V and J genes are TRBV5-1 and TRBJ2-1, with TRBD2 matching over 12 bases. Germline CDR1 reads SGHRS; CDR2 reads YFSETQ. The CDR3 has 15 residues. With V trimmed by 3 bases and J by 8 bases, 6 bases remained unmatched. In DNA, the CDR3 is TGCGCCAGCAGCTCTCTAGCGGGAGGGATCGATGAGCAGTTCTTC. Its translation: CASSSLAGGIDEQFF.

In regard to this clone: Additional DNA sequences in this sample encode the identical CDR3. V is TRBV15 and J is TRBJ2-7; D ambiguous. The V end was cut by 0 bases, the J end by 4 bases, with 10 bases between. The CDR3 has 14 amino acids. Looked up from germline, CDR1 is LNHNV and CDR2 is YYDKDF (reference sequence). CDR3 nucleotides: TGTGCCACCAGCAGAGATCGAGGCCCGTACGAGCAGTACTTC. Its translation is CATSRDRGPYEQYF.

The V gene is TRBV6-1, the J gene TRBJ1-6; D perhaps matches TRBD1 (5 bases). This CDR3 is 15 amino acids long. Trimming stripped 3 bases from V and 7 bases from J, with 13 bases between. Germline V gives CDR1 MNHNS, CDR2 SASEGT. The CDR3 nucleotides are TGTGCCAGCAGTGAGGGCAGGGTGGAAAATTCACCCCTCCACTTT. It translates to CASSEGRVENSPLHF.

This chain uses TRBV7-2 with TRBJ2-7, with D perhaps matching TRBD1 (5 bases). CDR1 SGHTA and CDR2 FQGNSA come from the germline V gene. This CDR3 contains 14 residues. With 5 bases removed from V and 2 bases from J, the gap between germline ends came to 13 bases. The CDR3 loop is CASSPARVTYEQYF. CDR3 coding DNA: TGTGCCAGCAGCCCGGCCAGGGTCACCTACGAGCAGTACTTC.

The V gene is TRBV9, the J gene TRBJ1-2; D may be TRBD1 (6 bases). Trimming cost V 0 bases and J 5 bases, with 17 bases left between them. The CDR3 consists of 16 residues. Germline V CDR1 and CDR2: SGDLS, YYNGEE. The CDR3 reads CASSVEGGGASYGYTF. Here the CDR3 DNA reads TGTGCCAGCAGCGTAGAGGGGGGGGGCGCATCTTATGGCTACACCTTC.

V usage is TRBV19 and J usage is TRBJ2-1; D is ambiguous. V was shortened by 4 bases and J by 4 bases, with 11 bases between the two germline ends. Germline V gives CDR1 LNHDA, CDR2 SQIVND (reference sequence). The CDR3 has 14 residues. The CDR3 spells CASSTLRKYNEQFF. The CDR3, as DNA: TGTGCCAGTAGTACCCTGCGTAAGTACAATGAGCAGTTCTTC. The entire variable domain, with the rest obtained from reference TRBV19 and TRBJ2-1, is as follows: DGGITQSPKYLFRKEGQNVTLSCEQNLNHDAMYWYRQDPGQGLRLIYYSQIVNDFQKGDIAEGYSVSREKKESFPLTVTSAQKNPTAFYLCASSTLRKYNEQFFGPGTRLTVL.

The chain uses TRBV5-5 and TRBJ1-1, with TRBD1 as a possible D gene (5 bases). CDR1 is SGHKS and CDR2 is YYEKEE in the germline V gene (reference sequence). The CDR3 loop spans 14 amino acids. Trimming pared 3 bases from V and 3 bases from J, leaving 12 bases between. For the CDR3, the DNA is TGTGCCAGCAGCTGGCTGGGAGGGGACACTGAAGCTTTCTTT. Its translation is CASSWLGGDTEAFF.

The genes are TRBV25-1 and TRBJ2-7, with 11 bases identical to TRBD1. The CDR3 has 15 amino acids. Germline CDR1 is MGHDK and CDR2 is SYGVNS. J lost 4 bases, V lost 4 bases, and 6 bases had no gene match. CDR3 in DNA: TGTGCCAGCAGTGGCTGGACAGGGGGCGGTTACGAGCAGTACTTC. Its protein product is CASSGWTGGGYEQYF.

In regard to this clone: Other DNA sequences in this specimen translate into the identical CDR3. V gene TRBV6-1 combines with J gene TRBJ1-5; D is perhaps TRBD1 (5 bases). V lost 0 bases and J lost 4, with 10 bases in between. The germline V gene encodes CDR1 MNHNS and CDR2 SASEGT. This CDR3 region has 15 residues. CDR3 coding DNA: TGTGCCAGCAGTGAAGCTGGCGGGGGTAATCAGCCCCAGCATTTT. The encoded protein is CASSEAGGGNQPQHF.

The V and J genes are TRBV5-6 and TRBJ2-7; D gene ambiguous. In germline, CDR1 is SGHDT, CDR2 YYEEEE. This CDR3 comprises 13 residues. Trimming removed 4 bases at V and 4 bases at J, with 12 bases between. The CDR3 loop reads CASSAPSSYEQYF. CDR3 bases: TGTGCCAGCAGCGCTCCCTCTAGTTACGAGCAGTACTTC.

This chain uses TRBV29-1 with TRBJ1-2; the D is unclear. Trimming pared 6 bases from V and 2 bases from J, leaving 10 bases between. The CDR3 length is 12 residues. CDR1 SQVTM and CDR2 ANQGSEA come from the germline V gene. The CDR3 loop is CSVPDNNYGYTF. In nucleotides, the CDR3 is TGCAGCGTGCCAGATAACAACTATGGCTACACCTTC.

V is TRBV18 and J is TRBJ1-1; 8 bases map to TRBD1. CDR3 size: 15 residues. Germline values: CDR1 KGHSH, CDR2 LQKENI. V was pared by 5 bases and J by 5 bases, with 10 bases of the junction left unmatched. The CDR3 DNA follows: TGTGCCAGCTCAATTAGCCCGACAGGGGTGACTGAAGCTTTCTTT. It encodes CASSISPTGVTEAFF. The full variable domain, its missing parts supplied by reference TRBV18 and TRBJ1-1, is NAGVMQNPRHLVRRRGQEARLRCSPMKGHSHVYWYRQLPEEGLKFMVYLQKENIIDESGMPKERFSAEFPKEGPSILRIQQVVRGDSAAYFCASSISPTGVTEAFFGQGTRLTVV.

This clone was observed a single time. The chain couples TRBV30 to TRBJ2-7, with D tentatively TRBD1 (6 bases). V lost 6 bases and J lost 5, with 17 bases in between. CDR3 length: 13 amino acids. Germline V CDR1 and CDR2: GTSNPN, SVGIG (reference sequence). The CDR3 region has the DNA TGTGCCTGTACAGGGTCTCTATGGAACGAGCAGTACTTC. Translating it yields CACTGSLWNEQYF.

V gene TRBV28 combines with J gene TRBJ1-5, with D tentatively TRBD1 (6 bases). The CDR3 consists of 14 residues. Germline CDR1 MDHEN, CDR2 SYDVKM. The V end lost 4 bases, the J end lost 3 bases, and 10 bases lay between the germline ends. The CDR3 DNA reads as TGTGCCAGCAGTTCACAGGGCGTCAATCAGCCCCAGCATTTT. Its translation: CASSSQGVNQPQHF.

The chain combines TRBV6-6 with TRBJ1-2; 10 bases map to TRBD1. V trimming: 4 bases; J trimming: 8 bases; junction bases outside the gene matches: 10. Per germline, CDR1 MNHNY and CDR2 SVGAGI (reference sequence). The CDR3 contains 15 residues. Written as DNA, the CDR3 is TGTGCCAGCAGTTGGGACAGGGGCACCTCTGGGGGCTACACCTTC. Protein product: CASSWDRGTSGGYTF.

The chain combines TRBV15 with TRBJ2-7, with 7 bases fitting TRBD2. CDR1 is LNHNV, CDR2 YYDKDF, per germline (reference sequence). Trimming cost V 1 base and J 1 base; bases outside gene matches: 7. The CDR3 length is 16 residues. The CDR3, as DNA: TGTGCCACCAGCAGAGGGGGGAGGGCGGTGTCCTACGAGCAGTACTTC. Translated, it gives CATSRGGRAVSYEQYF.

The rearrangement uses TRBV10-3 and TRBJ2-1; TRBD2 agrees at 9 bases. CDR1 is ENHRY and CDR2 is SYGVKD in the germline V gene. V shed 5 bases and J 3 bases; nucleotides not matched to a gene: 2. The CDR3 has 14 residues. CDR3 coding DNA: TGTGCCATCAGTTTGACTAGCGGCTACAATGAGCAGTTCTTC. Its translation: CAISLTSGYNEQFF.

V and J are TRBV9 and TRBJ2-3; the D is unclear. The CDR3 loop spans 13 amino acids. From germline, CDR1 is SGDLS and CDR2 YYNGEE. With 0 bases removed from V and 3 bases from J, the gap between germline ends came to 5 bases. CDR3 amino acids: CASSVAFTDTQYF. In nucleotides, the CDR3 is TGTGCCAGCAGCGTAGCGTTTACAGATACGCAGTATTTT. Using reference TRBV9 and TRBJ2-3 for the parts outside the CDR3, the full variable domain is DSGVTQTPKHLITATGQRVTLRCSPRSGDLSVYWYQQSLDQGLQFLIQYYNGEERAKGNILERFSAQQFPDLHSELNLSSLELGDSALYFCASSVAFTDTQYFGPGTRLTVL.

The rearrangement joins TRBV25-1 to TRBJ2-2; 7 positions agree with TRBD2. V shed 5 bases, J shed 4 bases, and the junction held 10 bases outside the gene matches. The germline V gene encodes CDR1 MGHDK and CDR2 SYGVNS. This CDR3 spans 16 amino acids. This CDR3 is CASSPSSPSGTGELFF. For the CDR3, the DNA is TGTGCCAGCAGTCCTTCTTCCCCTAGCGGCACCGGGGAGCTGTTTTTT.

The chain joins TRBV12-5 to TRBJ1-1; no clear D. Germline V CDR1 and CDR2: LGHNT, FRNRAP. Trimming cost V 7 bases and J 2 bases, with 5 bases left between them. This CDR3 comprises 11 residues. CDR3 in DNA: TGTGCTAGTGCCACAAACACTGAAGCTTTCTTT. Its protein product is CASATNTEAFF.

The gene calls are TRBV10-3 and TRBJ2-1; weak D call: TRBD1 (5 bases). Germline CDR1 is ENHRY and CDR2 is SYGVKD. This CDR3 is 13 amino acids long. Trimming shortened V by 0 bases and J by 10 bases, and 10 bases separated the two germline ends. The DNA for the CDR3 is TGTGCCATCAGTGAGTCAGGGGTTTCGGAGCAGTTCTTC. It codes for CAISESGVSEQFF.

Notes on this clone: The germline gene is not matched at one end of the junction; a read error may be the cause. The chain uses TRBV5-6 and TRBJ2-7; 7 nucleotides agree with TRBD2. Germline V gene sequence: CDR1 SGHDT, CDR2 YYEEEE. The CDR3 length is 14 residues. The CDR3 loop reads CASSGGLGSCEQYF. CDR3 sequence (DNA): TGTGCCAGCAGCGGCGGACTAGGATCCTGCGAGCAGTACTTC.

The chain uses TRBV11-2 and TRBJ2-7, with D possibly matching TRBD1 (5 bases). V was clipped by 1 base and J by 7 bases, with 17 bases between them. Germline V CDR1 and CDR2: SGHAT, FQNNGV. There are 15 residues in the CDR3. CDR3 in DNA: TGTGCCAGCAGCTTAGCCCTTGGACACCTCTGGGAGCAGTACTTC. Translating it yields CASSLALGHLWEQYF.

This sequence joins TRBV15 and TRBJ2-7; 9 bases are shared with TRBD1. V gave up 5 bases and J gave up 2 bases; unmatched junction bases: 1. This CDR3 region has 13 residues. Per the germline V gene, CDR1 is LNHNV and CDR2 is YYDKDF (reference sequence). The CDR3 bases are TGTGCCACCAGCGGGGACAGGGCCTACGAGCAGTACTTC. Its protein product is CATSGDRAYEQYF.

The genes are TRBV19 and TRBJ2-5; 10 positions agree with TRBD2. V lost 1 base and J lost 0; bases outside the gene matches: 5. CDR3 length: 17 residues. Germline values: CDR1 LNHDA, CDR2 SQIVND (reference sequence). The CDR3 bases are TGTGCCAGTAGTATAGCTTCTAGCGGGGGATACCAAGAGACCCAGTACTTC. Translating gives CASSIASSGGYQETQYF.

The chain joins TRBV10-1 to TRBJ1-1; D call uncertain. Trimming took 3 bases from V and 6 from J, leaving 11 bases between them. Germline assignment: CDR1 WNHNN and CDR2 SYGVQD (reference sequence). The CDR3 is 13 amino acids. The CDR3 loop reads CASSELHGAEAFF. The DNA of the CDR3 is TGCGCCAGCAGTGAACTTCACGGGGCTGAAGCTTTCTTT.

V and J are TRBV5-4 and TRBJ1-2; D call uncertain. The CDR3 runs 15 residues. Looked up from germline, CDR1 is SGHNT and CDR2 is YYREEE (reference sequence). The ends were cut back, 0 bases at V and 4 bases at J, with 13 bases in the middle. CDR3 nucleotide sequence: TGTGCCAGCAGCTTGGGTGGGCGGGCCTTCTATGGCTACACCTTC. Encoded protein: CASSLGGRAFYGYTF.

The chain joins TRBV6-5 to TRBJ1-4, with 8 bases lining up with TRBD1. This CDR3 is built from 13 residues. After removal of 5 bases from V and 15 bases from J, the junction contained 11 bases not matched to a gene. The germline V gene has CDR1 MNHEY and CDR2 SVGAGI. CDR3 DNA: TGTGCCAGCAGTGCTACACAGGGGGGGTTAGTGTTTTTT. Translated: CASSATQGGLVFF.

The genes are TRBV11-3 and TRBJ2-6; possibly TRBD2 for D (7 bases). CDR1 is SGHNT, CDR2 YENEEA, per germline. V was pared by 4 bases and J by 1 base, with 14 bases between. CDR3 length equals 17 residues. CDR3 sequence reads: CASSWEGGLSGANVLTF. CDR3 DNA: TGTGCCAGCAGCTGGGAGGGGGGGCTTTCTGGGGCCAACGTCCTGACTTTC.